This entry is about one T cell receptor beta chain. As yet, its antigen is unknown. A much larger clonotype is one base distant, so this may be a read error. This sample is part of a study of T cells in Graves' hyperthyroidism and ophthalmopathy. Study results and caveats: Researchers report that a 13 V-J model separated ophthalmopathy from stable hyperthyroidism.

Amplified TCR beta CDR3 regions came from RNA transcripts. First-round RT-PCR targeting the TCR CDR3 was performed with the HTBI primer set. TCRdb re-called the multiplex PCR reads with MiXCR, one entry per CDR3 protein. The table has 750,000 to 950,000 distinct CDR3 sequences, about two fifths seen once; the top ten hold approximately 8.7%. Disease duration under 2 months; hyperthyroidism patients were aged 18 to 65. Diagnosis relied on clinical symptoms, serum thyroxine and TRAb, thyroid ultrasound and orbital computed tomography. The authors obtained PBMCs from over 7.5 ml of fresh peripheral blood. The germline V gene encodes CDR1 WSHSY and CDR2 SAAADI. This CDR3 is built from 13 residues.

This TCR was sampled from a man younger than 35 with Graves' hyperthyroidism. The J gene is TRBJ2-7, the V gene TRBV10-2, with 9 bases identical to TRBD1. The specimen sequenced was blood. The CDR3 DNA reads TGCGCCGGCAGCCGGGACAGGGAGGACGAGCAGTACTTC. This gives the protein CAGSRDREDEQYF.